This TCR beta chain comes out of a study of cytomegalovirus exposure and HLA in healthy donors. Study outcomes and limitations: Earlier analysis yielded a pattern in which most TCR beta V segments were productive about 90% or about 30% of the time. HLA alleles were associated with fewer than 20,000 TCR beta sequences in a later analysis at 0.05 false discovery rate. The classifier, whose performance was assessed in both the original and validation cohorts, reportedly diagnosed cytomegalovirus status with high specificity and sensitivity. In vitro data verified a few CMV-associated chains as specific for CMV antigens.

In the PCR, 60 Vbeta and 13 Jbeta primers were used. TCRdb's copy holds only in-frame clones and misses some; the assay was immunoSEQ multiplex PCR. The repertoire includes 150,000 to 200,000 clones, around 62% of them detected once, and around 3.2% sits in the top ten. In its sample, this clone was seen a few times. Antigen: not known. The TCR originated in a man aged 40-49 years in good health and CMV-seronegative. Source material: PBMCs.

The CDR3 DNA follows: TGTGCCAGCAGCAAACTTGCGGGGGGTCAAGAGACCCAGTACTTC. Protein: CASSKLAGGQETQYF. V gene TRBV7-8 combines with J gene TRBJ2-5; 8 nucleotides align to TRBD2. Germline CDR1 reads SGHVS; CDR2 reads FQNEAQ. This CDR3 region has 15 residues. The trim removed 5 bases at V and 2 bases at J, leaving 7 bases unmatched.